The rows below give T cell receptor beta chains drawn from one sample of a study of blood T cell repertoires in COVID-19. The table came from immunoSEQ multiplex PCR; TCRdb's copy has only in-frame clones and leaves some out. The data contain roughly 300,000 clones, approximately 88% of them singletons. Sequencing was performed on peripheral blood. Receptors were obtained from a man younger than 30 who had recovered from COVID-19. CDR3s include the opening cysteine and the closing phenylalanine or tryptophan. The D gene is left open where the match is weak. Part of the rows lack a size; the others show once, few, many or a class for expanded clones.

V	J	D	size	length	CDR3	DNA
TRBV12-3/TRBV12-4	TRBJ2-7	NA	NA	13	CASSLVRDYEQYF	TGTGCCAGCAGTTTGGTCAGGGACTACGAGCAGTACTTC
TRBV5-4	TRBJ2-7	NA	NA	12	CASSRLGGEQYF	TGTGCCAGCAGCCGACTAGGTGGCGAGCAGTACTTC
TRBV19	TRBJ2-7	NA	NA	13	CASSIYRESEQYF	TGTGCCAGTAGTATATACAGGGAAAGCGAGCAGTACTTC
TRBV5-1	TRBJ2-2	TRBD2	NA	16	CASSLDLAGVTGELFF	TGCGCCAGCAGCTTGGACCTAGCGGGAGTCACCGGGGAGCTGTTTTTT
TRBV19	TRBJ1-2	TRBD1	NA	11	CSSQGAGGYTF	TGTTCATCACAGGGGGCAGGTGGCTACACCTTC
TRBV19	TRBJ2-2	TRBD2	NA	18	CASSHGAGAGGRAGELFF	TGTGCCAGTAGTCATGGGGCCGGAGCGGGGGGGCGAGCCGGGGAGCTGTTTTTT
TRBV5-1	TRBJ1-1	TRBD1	NA	14	CASSFTGESTEAFF	TGCGCCAGCAGCTTTACAGGGGAGAGCACTGAAGCTTTCTTT
TRBV10-3	TRBJ1-2	TRBD1	few	15	CAIRPPDRGAYGYTF	TGTGCCATCAGGCCGCCCGACAGGGGGGCTTATGGCTACACCTTC
TRBV4-1	TRBJ1-6	TRBD1	NA	15	CASSQSTGGNSPLHF	TGCGCCAGCAGCCAGAGTACAGGGGGTAATTCACCCCTCCACTTT
TRBV12-3/TRBV12-4	TRBJ1-5	NA	NA	12	CASSYRDQPQHF	TGTGCCAGCAGTTACAGGGATCAGCCCCAGCATTTT
TRBV5-1	TRBJ1-1	TRBD1	NA	14	CASSLGQGFTEAFF	TGCGCCAGCAGCTTGGGACAGGGTTTCACTGAAGCTTTCTTT
TRBV2	TRBJ2-1	TRBD2	NA	15	CASSDPGGLSNEQFF	TGTGCCAGCAGTGACCCGGGGGGGCTTAGCAATGAGCAGTTCTTC
TRBV15	TRBJ2-1	NA	NA	16	CATSRGLGGFINEQFF	TGTGCCACCAGCAGAGGGCTAGGGGGTTTTATTAATGAGCAGTTCTTC
TRBV12-3/TRBV12-4	TRBJ2-1	NA	NA	13	CASSPSSYNEQFF	TGTGCCAGCAGTCCGAGCTCCTACAATGAGCAGTTCTTC
TRBV5-1	TRBJ2-7	NA	NA	16	CASSLSPTGATYEQYF	TGCGCCAGCAGCTTGTCCCCGACAGGAGCAACCTACGAGCAGTACTTC
TRBV4-2	TRBJ1-6	TRBD1	NA	18	CASSQVAGQGSYNSPLHF	TGTGCCAGCAGCCAAGTAGCCGGACAGGGCTCCTATAATTCACCCCTCCACTTT
TRBV7-9	TRBJ1-4	TRBD1	NA	15	CASSLTGALGEKLFF	TGTGCCAGCAGCTTGACAGGGGCCCTGGGGGAAAAACTGTTTTTT
TRBV3-1/TRBV3-2	TRBJ2-7	TRBD2	NA	14	CASSQDGLAYEQYF	TGTGCCAGCAGCCAAGATGGACTAGCCTACGAGCAGTACTTC
TRBV6-1	TRBJ2-7	NA	NA	16	CASSEIGGATPRGQYF	TGTGCCAGCAGTGAGATAGGGGGAGCTACTCCCCGGGGGCAGTACTTC
TRBV6-2/TRBV6-3	TRBJ2-4	NA	NA	20	CASSSFLPSPENIAKNIQYF	TGTGCCAGCAGTTCCTTCCTCCCTAGCCCGGAAAACATAGCCAAAAACATTCAGTACTTC
TRBV5-8	TRBJ1-5	TRBD1	NA	13	CASGRDREQPQHF	TGTGCCAGCGGCCGGGACAGGGAACAGCCCCAGCATTTT
TRBV5-8	TRBJ2-7	TRBD1	NA	13	CASRRTGSYEQYF	TGTGCCAGCAGACGGACAGGTTCCTACGAGCAGTACTTC
TRBV4-3	TRBJ1-1	NA	NA	15	CASSQDRVAPTEAFF	TGCGCCAGCAGCCAAGATCGGGTAGCTCCCACTGAAGCTTTCTTT
TRBV5-1	TRBJ2-7	NA	NA	15	CASSLKSGISYEQYF	TGCGCCAGCAGCTTGAAATCGGGAATCAGCTACGAGCAGTACTTC
TRBV6-5	TRBJ2-1	TRBD1	NA	15	CASSSRRTGVHEQFF	TGTGCCAGCAGTTCCCGGAGGACAGGGGTGCATGAGCAGTTCTTC
TRBV28	TRBJ2-7	TRBD2	NA	14	CASSLMGGVYEQYF	TGTGCCAGCAGTTTGATGGGGGGGGTCTACGAGCAGTACTTC
TRBV3-1/TRBV3-2	TRBJ1-2	NA	NA	11	CASSLQGGYTF	TGTGCCAGCAGTCTTCAGGGCGGCTACACCTTC
TRBV7-8	TRBJ1-2	TRBD1	NA	15	CASSFSGTGTYGYTF	TGTGCCAGCAGCTTCTCCGGGACAGGGACCTATGGCTACACCTTC
TRBV9	TRBJ2-3	TRBD2	once	17	CASSSGTSVPFTDTQYF	TGTGCCAGCAGCTCCGGGACTAGCGTTCCTTTCACAGATACGCAGTATTTT
TRBV9	TRBJ2-7	TRBD1	NA	15	CASSPGGGLSYEQYF	TGTGCCAGCAGCCCAGGGGGCGGTCTAAGTTACGAGCAGTACTTC
TRBV7-2	TRBJ2-5	NA	NA	18	CASSLGILGGRGQETQYF	TGTGCCAGCAGCTTAGGGATCCTCGGGGGGCGGGGCCAAGAGACCCAGTACTTC
TRBV27	TRBJ1-4	NA	NA	15	CASSPSQGMSEKLFF	TGTGCCAGCAGTCCCTCCCAGGGGATGTCGGAAAAACTGTTTTTT
TRBV6-6	TRBJ1-2	NA	once	14	CASSYGTPNYGYTF	TGTGCCAGCAGTTACGGCACCCCTAACTATGGCTACACCTTC
TRBV5-4	TRBJ2-7	TRBD2	NA	15	CASSLTGTSGYEQYF	TGTGCCAGCAGCCTTACCGGGACTAGCGGCTACGAGCAGTACTTC
TRBV27	TRBJ2-5	TRBD1	NA	17	CASSLRWGQGAGETQYF	TGTGCCAGCAGTTTAAGGTGGGGACAGGGGGCCGGAGAGACCCAGTACTTC
TRBV7-8	TRBJ1-1	NA	NA	14	CASSRQHSNTEAFF	TGTGCCAGCAGTAGACAGCATAGTAACACTGAAGCTTTCTTT
TRBV6-5	TRBJ1-4	NA	NA	14	CASILEQGGEKLFF	TGTGCCAGCATCTTGGAACAGGGTGGCGAAAAACTGTTTTTT
TRBV29-1	TRBJ2-3	NA	NA	16	CSVSPFAGPGTDTQYF	TGCAGCGTTTCCCCCTTCGCGGGGCCAGGGACAGATACGCAGTATTTT
TRBV9	TRBJ1-1	NA	NA	13	CASSPGRNTEAFF	TGTGCCAGCAGCCCCGGGAGGAACACTGAAGCTTTCTTT
TRBV18	TRBJ1-6	NA	NA	17	CASSPRGGAGYNSPLHF	TGTGCCAGCTCACCCCGGGGAGGCGCGGGATATAATTCACCCCTCCACTTT